This TCR beta chain emerged from a study of T cell repertoires in cytomegalovirus infection. Regarding the study as a whole: CMV-specific TCR beta clonotypes restricted by HLA-C dominated the ex vivo response. Carriers of CMV plus the relevant HLA were identified by cumulative public TCR beta family frequency.

TCRdb fed the reads into MiXCR, producing one record per CDR3 protein. Here the sample spans 200,000 to 250,000 distinct CDR3 sequences, approximately 38% being singletons. Details on this clonotype: The antigen is not known.

Specimen: CD8+ T cells from cultured PBMCs, collected from culture after CMV antigen stimulation. This receptor was identified in a human donor in good health (CMV status not recorded). Some clones in this sample may be carry-over from other donors' samples.

The CDR3 coding sequence is TGTGCTAGTGGGGGGGACAACCGCTCCTACAATGAGCAGTTCTTC. Its translation is CASGGDNRSYNEQFF. The rearrangement links TRBV12-5 to TRBJ2-1; possible D gene TRBD1, 6 bases. Germline loops: CDR1 LGHNT, CDR2 FRNRAP. This CDR3 has 15 residues. V gave up 6 bases and J gave up 0 bases, with 12 bases separating them.